This T cell receptor (beta chain) was profiled in a study of vaccination effects on CD4 cells after COVID-19. Across the whole study: Either the mRNA-1273 or the BNT162b2 vaccine was given to participants as two doses. Findings and limits, study-wide: Substantial clonal contraction characterized both infection- and vaccine-induced clones late after vaccination. Convalescent patients numbered few in the study; early post-infection timepoints were missing entirely. The vaccine-induced clones of healthy vaccinees included only 1 of 255 that cross-reacted with common cold coronaviruses.

Regarding this clone: Its antigen remains unidentified.

The data were produced by immunoSEQ multiplex PCR, yet TCRdb's version contains in-frame clones alone and is incomplete. Of about 79,000 clones listed, roughly 80% are singletons. The germline gives CDR1 DFQATT, CDR2 SNEGSKA (reference sequence). The CDR3 is 16 amino acids. With V trimmed by 3 bases and J by 2 bases, 10 bases remained unmatched. Before any sequencing was done, the ViraFEST assay used viral peptide pools to expand antigen-specific CD4+ T cells. Following 10 days of culture, CD4+ T cells were isolated. V is TRBV20-1 and J is TRBJ2-3; 8 bases agree with TRBD2. The clonotype comes from a human donor who received a COVID-19 vaccine. Here the sequenced sample was CD4+ T cells from PBMCs cultured with HCoV-229E spike peptides, taken before COVID-19 vaccination. The CDR3 here is CSASFRGTSFTDTQYF. The DNA of the CDR3 is TGCAGTGCTAGTTTTCGCGGGACTAGTTTCACAGATACGCAGTATTTT.